The 17 T cell receptor beta chains below all came from one sample that was sequenced in a study of a mutant IDH1 vaccine in newly diagnosed glioma. The time point: week 11, during vaccination. The vaccine gave 300 ug of a 20-mer mutant IDH1 peptide subcutaneously per dose. These TCRs are of unknown antigen specificity. TCRdb keeps only in-frame clones here, not all; method: immunoSEQ multiplex PCR. The data show fewer than 150,000 clones, roughly 90% seen once. The specimen was PBMCs, collected from a glioma patient whose treatment included an IDH1 peptide vaccine. The receptor source for this set is a woman between 45 and 65 years old with glioma.

CDR3: CASSVVGSQLMNTEAFF. In nucleotides, the CDR3 is TGTGCCAGCAGCGTGGTGGGCAGCCAACTTATGAACACTGAAGCTTTCTTT. The rearrangement uses TRBV9 and TRBJ1-1; D remains ambiguous. The CDR3 consists of 17 residues. Germline V gene lookup returns CDR1 SGDLS and CDR2 YYNGEE. The V end lost 2 bases, the J end lost 0 bases, and 17 bases lay between the germline ends.

Of note for this clone: This specimen includes other DNA sequences encoding the same CDR3. The V and J genes are TRBV27 and TRBJ1-1; D call uncertain. The germline V gene has CDR1 MNHEY and CDR2 SMNVEV (reference sequence). Trimming took 3 bases from V and 0 from J, leaving 8 bases between them. The CDR3 totals 14 residues. The CDR3 DNA reads TGTGCCAGCAGTTTCGGAGGGTTGAACACTGAAGCTTTCTTT. This sequence encodes CASSFGGLNTEAFF.

The J gene is TRBJ1-3, the V gene TRBV4-1, with a tentative D call TRBD1 (6 bases). V lost 2 bases, J lost 4 bases, and 12 bases lay in between. Germline V CDR1 and CDR2: MGHRA, YSYEKL. The CDR3 length is 15 residues. CDR3 sequence reads: CASSQFTGRGNTIYF. CDR3 sequence (DNA): TGCGCCAGCAGCCAATTCACAGGGAGAGGAAACACCATATATTTT.

V gene TRBV2 combines with J gene TRBJ2-5; D is unresolved. The DNA end lines up better with TRBJ2-7; the J call may be wrong. The CDR3 sequence is 12 residues long. In germline, CDR1 is SNHLY, CDR2 FYNNEI. CDR3 in DNA: TGTGCCAGCCCCCGGTGGGAAGGCGAGCAGTACTTC. As protein: CASPRWEGEQYF.

This rearrangement joins TRBV5-6 to TRBJ2-3; 13 bases fit TRBD2. CDR1 is SGHDT, CDR2 YYEEEE, per germline. The CDR3 extends over 16 amino acids. V lost 5 bases and J lost 3; bases outside the gene matches: 6. CDR3 sequence: CASRVMTSGRTDTQYF. CDR3 sequence (DNA): TGTGCCAGCAGGGTGATGACTAGCGGGAGGACAGATACGCAGTATTTT.

V usage is TRBV6-1 and J usage is TRBJ2-1; D is unclear. CDR3 size: 13 residues. The V gene lost 2 bases and the J gene lost 15 bases, with 17 bases spanning the gap. Germline CDR1 is MNHNS and CDR2 is SASEGT. This CDR3 reads CASSESETSHMFF. The CDR3, as DNA: TGTGCCAGCAGTGAATCAGAGACCAGTCATATGTTCTTC.

The chain combines TRBV11-2 with TRBJ1-1, with D unresolved. CDR1 is SGHAT and CDR2 is FQNNGV in the germline V gene. This CDR3 spans 14 amino acids. The V gene lost 3 bases and the J gene lost 4 bases, with 12 bases spanning the gap. The CDR3 here is CASSFQPSGTEAFF. The CDR3 nucleotides read TGTGCCAGCAGCTTCCAGCCGTCGGGCACTGAAGCTTTCTTT. The complete variable domain, with remaining parts taken from reference TRBV11-2 and TRBJ1-1, reads EAGVAQSPRYKIIEKRQSVAFWCNPISGHATLYWYQQILGQGPKLLIQFQNNGVVDDSQLPKDRFSAERLKGVDSTLKIQPAKLEDSAVYLCASSFQPSGTEAFFGQGTRLTVV.

In this sample, this clone turned up a few times. The rearrangement joins TRBV11-2 to TRBJ2-1; 9 bases agree with TRBD2. The germline V gene encodes CDR1 SGHAT and CDR2 FQNNGV. V trimming: 4 bases; J trimming: 5 bases; junction bases outside the gene matches: 12. The CDR3 extends over 17 amino acids. As DNA, the CDR3 is TGTGCCAGCAGCTCAATTTCAGCGGGAGGAAGGAACAATGAGCAGTTCTTC. It translates to CASSSISAGGRNNEQFF.

J is TRBJ2-7 and V is TRBV6-5; D is possibly TRBD2 (6 bases). CDR1 is MNHEY, CDR2 SVGAGI, per germline. The CDR3 spans 14 residues. Trimming left V 5 bases short and J 3 bases short, with 14 bases between. CDR3 in amino acids: CASSPWGEDYEQYF. DNA of the CDR3: TGTGCCAGCAGTCCCTGGGGGGAGGACTACGAGCAGTACTTC.

The chain links TRBV5-1 to TRBJ2-1; 7 bases are a match to TRBD2. Germline-derived CDR1 and CDR2 are SGHRS and YFSETQ. There are 17 residues in the CDR3. The junction had 12 bases not matched to a gene; V was cut back by 4 bases and J by 2 bases. As DNA, the CDR3 is TGCGCCAGCAGCCCTGGCGGGGAGGGTGGGACCTACAATGAGCAGTTCTTC. This encodes CASSPGGEGGTYNEQFF.

The chain links TRBV6-5 to TRBJ2-2, with TRBD2 identical over 8 bases. Trimming took 4 bases from V and 7 from J; bases not matched to a gene: 5. In germline, CDR1 is MNHEY, CDR2 SVGAGI. The CDR3 totals 14 residues. The CDR3 coding sequence is TGTGCCAGCAGTTCGGACGGGGGGGGCGGGGAGCTGTTTTTT. As protein: CASSSDGGGGELFF.

The J gene is TRBJ1-5, the V gene TRBV28; D ambiguous. CDR3 length: 15 amino acids. Germline CDR1 MDHEN, CDR2 SYDVKM. Trimming cost V 6 bases and J 4 bases, with 16 bases left between them. CDR3 nucleotides: TGTGCCAGCAGGGCTGCTGGCAGGCAAAATCAGCCCCAGCATTTT. Translated, it gives CASRAAGRQNQPQHF.

The rearrangement uses TRBV28 and TRBJ2-7, with 9 bases lining up with TRBD2. The V gene end was trimmed by 4 bases and the J gene end by 0 bases; junction bases not matched to a gene: 10. The CDR3 is made up of 17 amino acids. Germline V gene lookup returns CDR1 MDHEN and CDR2 SYDVKM. CDR3 nucleotides: TGTGCCAGCAGTTCCCCCGCGAGTAGCGGGAGCTCCTACGAGCAGTACTTC. Translating gives CASSSPASSGSSYEQYF.

The V call is TRBV25-1, the J call TRBJ2-2; D not certain. This CDR3 spans 16 amino acids. Per the germline V gene, CDR1 is MGHDK and CDR2 is SYGVNS. V lost 7 bases and J lost 3, with 18 bases in between. CDR3 sequence: CASKSRLVGDTGELFF. The CDR3 DNA sequence: TGTGCCAGCAAGTCGCGGCTGGTTGGTGACACCGGGGAGCTGTTTTTT.

The rearrangement links TRBV11-2 to TRBJ2-3; D unclear. The germline gives CDR1 SGHAT, CDR2 FQNNGV. The CDR3 covers 15 residues. Trimming cost V 0 bases and J 2 bases, with 9 bases left between them. CDR3: CASSLEPGSTDTQYF. The CDR3 nucleotides are TGTGCCAGCAGCTTAGAACCAGGTTCCACAGATACGCAGTATTTT. The full variable domain, completed using reference TRBV11-2 and TRBJ2-3, is EAGVAQSPRYKIIEKRQSVAFWCNPISGHATLYWYQQILGQGPKLLIQFQNNGVVDDSQLPKDRFSAERLKGVDSTLKIQPAKLEDSAVYLCASSLEPGSTDTQYFGPGTRLTVL.

V and J are TRBV5-1 and TRBJ2-2; maybe TRBD2 (6 bases). Deletions cut 7 bases from V and 6 bases from J, with 16 bases between. The CDR3 spans 14 residues. Germline V CDR1 and CDR2: SGHRS, YFSETQ. CDR3 in DNA: TGCGCCAGCGTACGGGACTCCACCTCCGGGGAGCTGTTTTTT. It codes for CASVRDSTSGELFF.

There are a few counts of this clone. V gene TRBV28 combines with J gene TRBJ1-6, with a weak D call TRBD1 (5 bases). The CDR3 extends over 12 amino acids. CDR1 is MDHEN and CDR2 is SYDVKM in the germline V gene. Trimming removed 7 bases from V and 16 bases from J, with 17 bases in between. The chain's CDR3 is CASTPPRGPLHF. The CDR3 DNA reads TGTGCCAGCACCCCCCCCCGGGGACCTCTCCACTTT.